This T cell receptor (beta chain) is drawn from a study of cytomegalovirus exposure and HLA in healthy donors. The PCR used 60 Vbeta and 13 Jbeta primers. Libraries were prepared by immunoSEQ multiplex PCR; TCRdb keeps only in-frame clonotypes and omits some of them. The data contain 100,000 to 150,000 clones, roughly 78% of them singletons. The donors comprised healthy bone marrow donors. Trimming removed 5 bases from V and 3 bases from J, with 7 bases in between. CDR3 length: 12 amino acids. CDR1 is SEHNR, CDR2 FQNEAQ, per germline (reference sequence). Sample: PBMCs. V gene TRBV7-9 combines with J gene TRBJ1-1; no clear D gene. The sequence came from a male donor in good health and CMV-seronegative. The CDR3 is CASSPRDTEAFF. CDR3 coding DNA: TGTGCCAGCAGCCCCCGGGACACTGAAGCTTTCTTT.